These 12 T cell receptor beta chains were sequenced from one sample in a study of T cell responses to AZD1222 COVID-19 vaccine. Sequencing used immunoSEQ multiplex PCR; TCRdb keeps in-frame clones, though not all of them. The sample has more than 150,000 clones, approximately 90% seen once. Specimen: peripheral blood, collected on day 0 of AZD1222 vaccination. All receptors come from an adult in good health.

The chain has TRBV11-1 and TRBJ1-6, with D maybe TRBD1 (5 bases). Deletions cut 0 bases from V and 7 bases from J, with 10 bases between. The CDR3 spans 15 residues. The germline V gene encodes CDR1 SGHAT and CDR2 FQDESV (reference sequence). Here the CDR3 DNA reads TGTGCCAGCAGCTTAGCCGGACATACCAATTCACCCCTCCACTTT. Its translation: CASSLAGHTNSPLHF.

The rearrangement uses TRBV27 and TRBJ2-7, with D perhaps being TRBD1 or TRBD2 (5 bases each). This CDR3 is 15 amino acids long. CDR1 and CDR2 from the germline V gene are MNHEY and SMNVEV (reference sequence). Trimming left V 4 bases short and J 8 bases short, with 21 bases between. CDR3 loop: CASSSTPGPPRKQYF. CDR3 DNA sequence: TGTGCCAGCAGTTCAACCCCGGGACCCCCTAGGAAGCAGTACTTC.

The CDR3 is CASSLVPGADYGYTF. CDR3 nucleotide sequence: TGCGCCAGCAGCTTGGTGCCGGGGGCGGACTATGGCTACACCTTC. The chain uses TRBV5-1 and TRBJ1-2, with TRBD1 as a possible D gene (6 bases). Germline CDR1 SGHRS, CDR2 YFSETQ. The CDR3 is 15 amino acids. Trimming pared 0 bases from V and 3 bases from J, leaving 12 bases between.

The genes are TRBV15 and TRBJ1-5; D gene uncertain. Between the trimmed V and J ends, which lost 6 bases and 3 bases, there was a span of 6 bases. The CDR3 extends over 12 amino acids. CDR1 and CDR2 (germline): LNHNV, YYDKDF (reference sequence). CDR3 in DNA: TGTGCCACCAGTCATATCAATCAGCCCCAGCATTTT. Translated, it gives CATSHINQPQHF.

The CDR3 sequence is CASSFRTQETQYF. The CDR3 DNA follows: TGCGCCAGCAGCTTTCGGACCCAAGAGACCCAGTACTTC. The chain couples TRBV5-1 to TRBJ2-5; D not certain. Trimming removed 2 bases at V and 1 base at J, with 6 bases between. In germline, CDR1 is SGHRS, CDR2 YFSETQ. The CDR3 has 13 amino acids.

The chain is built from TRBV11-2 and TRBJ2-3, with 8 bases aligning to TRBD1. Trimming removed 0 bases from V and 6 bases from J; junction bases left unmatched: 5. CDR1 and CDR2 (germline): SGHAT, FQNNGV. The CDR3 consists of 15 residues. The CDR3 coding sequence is TGTGCCAGCAGCTTAGATTACAGGGGGTGGGATACGCAGTATTTT. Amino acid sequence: CASSLDYRGWDTQYF. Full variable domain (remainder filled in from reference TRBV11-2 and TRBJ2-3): EAGVAQSPRYKIIEKRQSVAFWCNPISGHATLYWYQQILGQGPKLLIQFQNNGVVDDSQLPKDRFSAERLKGVDSTLKIQPAKLEDSAVYLCASSLDYRGWDTQYFGPGTRLTVL.

CDR3 nucleotide sequence: TGTGCCAGCAGTACCGGGACAGGGGCCGAGCAGTACTTC. Encoded protein: CASSTGTGAEQYF. The chain is built from TRBV12-3 or TRBV12-4 and TRBJ2-7, with 10 positions matching TRBD1. With V trimmed by 5 bases and J by 6 bases, 4 bases remained unmatched. There are 13 residues in the CDR3.

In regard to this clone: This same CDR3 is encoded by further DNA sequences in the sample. The CDR3 region has the DNA TGTGCCAGCAGCGTATCTGGGGCCAACGTCCTGACTTTC. This translates into CASSVSGANVLTF. The chain is built from TRBV9 and TRBJ2-6; D is undetermined. CDR1 and CDR2 from the germline V gene are SGDLS and YYNGEE. The CDR3 totals 13 residues. The germline V and J ends were trimmed by 1 base and 1 base, with 0 bases remaining between them.

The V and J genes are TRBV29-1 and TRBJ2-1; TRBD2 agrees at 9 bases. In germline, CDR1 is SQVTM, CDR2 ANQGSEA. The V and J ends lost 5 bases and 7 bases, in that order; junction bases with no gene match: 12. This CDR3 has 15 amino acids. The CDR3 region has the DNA TGCAGCGTTCAATCTAGCGGGACCTACCCTAATGAGCAGTTCTTC. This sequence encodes CSVQSSGTYPNEQFF.

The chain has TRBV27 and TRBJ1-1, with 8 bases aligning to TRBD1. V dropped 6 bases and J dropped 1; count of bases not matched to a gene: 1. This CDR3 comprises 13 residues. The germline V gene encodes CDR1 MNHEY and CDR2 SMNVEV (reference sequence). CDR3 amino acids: CASRGTGNTEAFF. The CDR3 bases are TGTGCCAGCAGGGGGACAGGGAACACTGAAGCTTTCTTT.

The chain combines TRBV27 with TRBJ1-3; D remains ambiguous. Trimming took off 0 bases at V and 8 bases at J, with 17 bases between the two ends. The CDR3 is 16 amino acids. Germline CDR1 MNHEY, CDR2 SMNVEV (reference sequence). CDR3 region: CASSLSAGSESDTIYF. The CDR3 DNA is TGTGCCAGCAGTTTATCTGCGGGTTCTGAATCGGACACCATATATTTT.

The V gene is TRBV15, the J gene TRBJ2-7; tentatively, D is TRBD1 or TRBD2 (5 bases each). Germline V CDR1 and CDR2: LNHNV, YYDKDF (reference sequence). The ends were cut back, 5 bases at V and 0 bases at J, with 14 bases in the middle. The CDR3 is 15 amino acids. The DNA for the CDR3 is TGTGCCACCAGCGGGCGAGGGGAGAGCTCCTACGAGCAGTACTTC. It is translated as CATSGRGESSYEQYF.